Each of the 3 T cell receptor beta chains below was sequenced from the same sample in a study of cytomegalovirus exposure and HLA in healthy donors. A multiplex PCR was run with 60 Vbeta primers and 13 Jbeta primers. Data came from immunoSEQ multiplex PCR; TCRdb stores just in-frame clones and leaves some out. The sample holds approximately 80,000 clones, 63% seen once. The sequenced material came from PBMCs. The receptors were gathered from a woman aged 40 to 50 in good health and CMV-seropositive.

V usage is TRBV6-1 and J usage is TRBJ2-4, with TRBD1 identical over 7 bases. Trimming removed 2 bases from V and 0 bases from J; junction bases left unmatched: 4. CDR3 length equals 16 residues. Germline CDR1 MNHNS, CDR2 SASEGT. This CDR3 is CASSETGDRAKNIQYF. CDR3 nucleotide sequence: TGTGCCAGCAGTGAAACAGGGGACAGAGCCAAAAACATTCAGTACTTC.

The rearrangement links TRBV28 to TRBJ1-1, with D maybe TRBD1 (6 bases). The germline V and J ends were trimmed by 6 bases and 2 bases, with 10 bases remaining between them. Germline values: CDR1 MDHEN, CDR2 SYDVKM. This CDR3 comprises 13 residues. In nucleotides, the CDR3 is TGTGCCAGCAGGGAACAGGGTAACACTGAAGCTTTCTTT. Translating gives CASREQGNTEAFF. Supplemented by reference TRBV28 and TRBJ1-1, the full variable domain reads DVKVTQSSRYLVKRTGEKVFLECVQDMDHENMFWYRQDPGLGLRLIYFSYDVKMKEKGDIPEGYSVSREKKERFSLILESASTNQTSMYLCASREQGNTEAFFGQGTRLTVV.

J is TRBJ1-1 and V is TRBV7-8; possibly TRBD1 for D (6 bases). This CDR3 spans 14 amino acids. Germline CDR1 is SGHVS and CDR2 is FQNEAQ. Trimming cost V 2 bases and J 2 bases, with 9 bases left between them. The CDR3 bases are TGTGCCAGCAGCTTAACAGGGTTCAACACTGAAGCTTTCTTT. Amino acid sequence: CASSLTGFNTEAFF.